The next 22 T cell receptor beta chains were all read from a single sample in a study of blood T cell repertoires in COVID-19. Only in-frame clones appear in the TCRdb table, and some are missing; sequencing was by immunoSEQ multiplex PCR. Found here are around 150,000 clones, roughly 89% of them singletons; the top ten hold roughly 4%. Sequencing input: peripheral blood. The receptors derive from a woman aged 40 to 50 with acute or convalescent COVID-19.

J is TRBJ1-2 and V is TRBV27; 8 bases are a match to TRBD1. The CDR3 is 16 amino acids. Germline V gives CDR1 MNHEY, CDR2 SMNVEV (reference sequence). After removal of 4 bases from V and 4 bases from J, the junction contained 11 bases not matched to a gene. This chain's CDR3 is CASSSLQKTGGYGYTF. Here the CDR3 DNA reads TGTGCCAGCAGTTCCCTTCAAAAAACAGGGGGCTATGGCTACACCTTC.

The chain is built from TRBV7-2 and TRBJ1-1; a possible D gene is TRBD1 (6 bases). This CDR3 has 12 residues. The germline gives CDR1 SGHTA, CDR2 FQGNSA. V was trimmed by 3 bases and J by 11 bases, leaving 13 bases between them. The CDR3 DNA reads as TGTGCCAGCAGCTTCCAACAGGGTCGGGCTTTCTTT. Its translation: CASSFQQGRAFF.

The chain carries TRBV2 and TRBJ1-1; D not resolved. V was pared by 5 bases and J by 6 bases, with 7 bases between. Germline CDR1 is SNHLY and CDR2 is FYNNEI. The CDR3 runs to 11 residues. For the CDR3, the DNA is TGTGCCAGCAGTTTCGCAGCTGAAGCTTTCTTT. The encoded protein is CASSFAAEAFF.

This clone was recorded once. J is TRBJ1-2 and V is TRBV2, with 7 bases lining up with TRBD1. This CDR3 is 14 amino acids long. Germline V lookup: CDR1 SNHLY, CDR2 FYNNEI. Losses at the gene ends were 4 bases for V and 2 bases for J; bases not matched to a gene: 4. This CDR3 reads CASSAGTENYGYTF. The CDR3 DNA is TGTGCCAGCAGTGCCGGGACAGAGAACTATGGCTACACCTTC.

The chain uses TRBV5-8 and TRBJ1-5; 12 bases match TRBD1. With V trimmed by 4 bases and J by 5 bases, 7 bases remained unmatched. Germline V gene sequence: CDR1 SGHTS, CDR2 YDEGEE. The CDR3 has 16 residues. CDR3 nucleotide sequence: TGTGCCAGCAGCCCTGGGACAGGGGGCTTTCATCAGCCCCAGCATTTT. Translated, it gives CASSPGTGGFHQPQHF. The full variable domain, rest sourced from reference TRBV5-8 and TRBJ1-5, is EAGVTQSPTHLIKTRGQQATLRCSPISGHTSVYWYQQALGLGLQFLLWYDEGEERNRGNFPPRFSGRQFPNYSSELNVNALELEDSALYLCASSPGTGGFHQPQHFGDGTRLSIL.

V and J are TRBV27 and TRBJ2-2; D remains unclear. The CDR3 has 14 amino acids. Looked up from germline, CDR1 is MNHEY and CDR2 is SMNVEV (reference sequence). Trimming stripped 2 bases from V and 1 base from J, with 5 bases between. The CDR3 reads CASSLIQNTGELFF. CDR3 DNA: TGTGCCAGCAGTTTAATACAGAACACCGGGGAGCTGTTTTTT.

The chain employs TRBV19 and TRBJ2-3, with a possible D match to TRBD2 (5 bases). Germline lookup yields CDR1 LNHDA and CDR2 SQIVND (reference sequence). This CDR3 spans 15 amino acids. V was clipped by 1 base and J by 2 bases, with 10 bases between them. The CDR3 sequence: CASSIGGLATDTQYF. The CDR3 nucleotides read TGTGCCAGTAGTATAGGTGGACTGGCCACAGATACGCAGTATTTT.

V gene TRBV6-7 combines with J gene TRBJ2-4, with TRBD1 matching 9 bases. TRBV6-7 is an ORF for which the function is uncertain. V lost 6 bases to trimming and J lost 2 bases; unmatched junction nucleotides: 5. The CDR3 sequence is 15 residues long. The CDR3 here is CASRGQGVPKNIQYF. In nucleotides, the CDR3 is TGTGCCAGCAGGGGACAGGGAGTACCCAAAAACATTCAGTACTTC.

The gene calls are TRBV14 and TRBJ1-2, with 10 positions matching TRBD1. The CDR3 totals 15 residues. V dropped 2 bases and J dropped 6; count of bases not matched to a gene: 6. The germline CDR1 and CDR2 sequences are SGHDN and FVKESK. CDR3 in DNA: TGTGCCAGCAGCCAAACCCCCGGGACAGGGGATGGCTACACCTTC. Translation gives CASSQTPGTGDGYTF.

V gene TRBV10-3 combines with J gene TRBJ2-7; 10 bases fit TRBD2. This CDR3 contains 18 residues. V lost 0 bases, J lost 3 bases, and 11 bases stayed unmatched. Germline V lookup: CDR1 ENHRY, CDR2 SYGVKD. The CDR3 sequence is CAISESRAGGPDNYEQYF. The CDR3 DNA follows: TGTGCCATCAGTGAGTCTCGAGCGGGAGGGCCGGATAACTACGAGCAGTACTTC.

V and J are TRBV5-8 and TRBJ2-7; D remains ambiguous. Looked up from germline, CDR1 is SGHTS and CDR2 is YDEGEE. V was shortened by 0 bases and J by 3 bases, with 10 bases between the two germline ends. This CDR3 spans 14 amino acids. The CDR3 DNA reads TGTGCCAGCAGCTTGGTCTGGAGAGACTACGAGCAGTACTTC. Translation gives CASSLVWRDYEQYF.

The chain employs TRBV5-8 and TRBJ2-1; D may be TRBD2 (6 bases). This CDR3 contains 15 residues. V was shortened by 3 bases and J by 3 bases, with 13 bases between the two germline ends. Germline V lookup: CDR1 SGHTS, CDR2 YDEGEE. The CDR3 region is CASSYRDWYYNEQFF. The CDR3 DNA reads as TGTGCCAGCAGCTACCGGGACTGGTACTACAATGAGCAGTTCTTC.

The chain has TRBV27 and TRBJ2-1; D gene uncertain. Trimming cost V 7 bases and J 8 bases, with 9 bases left between them. The germline V gene has CDR1 MNHEY and CDR2 SMNVEV (reference sequence). This CDR3 spans 11 amino acids. CDR3 nucleotide sequence: TGTGCCAGCACCACCGGTCATGAGCAGTTCTTC. This codes for CASTTGHEQFF.

This sequence joins TRBV6-2 or TRBV6-3 and TRBJ2-7, with D possibly being TRBD1 (6 bases). With 4 bases removed from V and 6 bases from J, the gap between germline ends came to 13 bases. Germline CDR1 MNHEY, CDR2 SVGEGT. CDR3 length: 13 residues. The CDR3 coding sequence is TGTGCCAGCAGTTGGGACATCCCCAGCGAGCAGTACTTC. Encoded protein: CASSWDIPSEQYF.

This clone was counted a few times. This CDR3 reads CASSPWGGTALSYTF. CDR3 DNA sequence: TGTGCCAGCTCACCTTGGGGGGGCACAGCGTTAAGCTACACCTTC. The chain carries TRBV18 and TRBJ1-2, with D perhaps TRBD1 (6 bases). Germline V CDR1 and CDR2: KGHSH, LQKENI. CDR3 length: 15 residues. Trimming took 3 bases from V and 9 from J, leaving 20 bases between them. The variable domain in full, completed from reference TRBV18 and TRBJ1-2, reads NAGVMQNPRHLVRRRGQEARLRCSPMKGHSHVYWYRQLPEEGLKFMVYLQKENIIDESGMPKERFSAEFPKEGPSILRIQQVVRGDSAAYFCASSPWGGTALSYTFGSGTRLTVV.

V and J are TRBV19 and TRBJ2-2; 9 nucleotides match TRBD2. V lost 3 bases and J lost 2; bases outside the gene matches: 4. Germline loops: CDR1 LNHDA, CDR2 SQIVND (reference sequence). The CDR3 extends over 16 amino acids. The CDR3 DNA reads TGTGCCAGTAGTATTGCTAGCGGGGTAAACACCGGGGAGCTGTTTTTT. Residues: CASSIASGVNTGELFF.

This chain joins TRBV5-5 and TRBJ1-6; 8 bases line up with TRBD1. The V gene end was trimmed by 0 bases and the J gene end by 0 bases; junction bases not matched to a gene: 5. CDR1 SGHKS and CDR2 YYEKEE come from the germline V gene (reference sequence). This CDR3 has 18 residues. This CDR3 reads CASSLEGQASSYNSPLHF. In nucleotides, the CDR3 is TGTGCCAGCAGCTTGGAGGGACAGGCGAGCTCCTATAATTCACCCCTCCACTTT.

The chain is built from TRBV30 and TRBJ2-5, with TRBD2 matching 10 bases. The J segment lost 7 bases and the V segment lost 2 bases, leaving 4 bases of the junction unmatched. The V gene's germline CDR1 is GTSNPN and CDR2 SVGIG (reference sequence). The CDR3 covers 13 residues. CDR3 in amino acids: CAWSSGGDLTQYF. The CDR3 DNA is TGTGCCTGGAGTAGCGGGGGGGACCTGACCCAGTACTTC. The whole variable domain, filled in from reference TRBV30 and TRBJ2-5, reads SQTIHQWPATLVQPVGSPLSLECTVEGTSNPNLYWYRQAAGRGLQLLFYSVGIGQISSEVPQNLSASRPQDRQFILSSKKLLLSDSGFYLCAWSSGGDLTQYFGPGTRLLVL.

The J gene is TRBJ2-1, the V gene TRBV3-1 (or the pseudogene TRBV3-2); D gene uncertain. This CDR3 is 14 amino acids long. Trimming stripped 2 bases from V and 5 bases from J, with 10 bases between. Per germline, CDR1 LGHDT and CDR2 YNNKEL (reference sequence). For the CDR3, the DNA is TGTGCCAGCAGCCAACCAAGGAGTAACAATGAGCAGTTCTTC. Protein: CASSQPRSNNEQFF.

This clone showed up just once. V is TRBV7-2 and J is TRBJ1-2; 8 nucleotides agree with TRBD1. The V segment lost 0 bases and the J segment 8 bases; nucleotides outside the gene matches: 8. The CDR3 has 15 residues. Germline V CDR1 and CDR2: SGHTA, FQGNSA. The CDR3 DNA follows: TGTGCCAGCAGCTTAGCGTGGACAGGGAGGGCGGGCTACACCTTC. Its translation: CASSLAWTGRAGYTF.

Written as DNA, the CDR3 is TGTGCCAGCAGCCCGGGACAGGGGGCCGAATGGTGGAACACTGAAGCTTTCTTT. Protein: CASSPGQGAEWWNTEAFF. The V and J genes are TRBV5-8 and TRBJ1-1; 12 nucleotides agree with TRBD1. The CDR3 runs 18 residues. The V gene end was trimmed by 4 bases and the J gene end by 1 base; junction bases not matched to a gene: 11. Germline CDR1 SGHTS, CDR2 YDEGEE.

The rearrangement links TRBV7-9 to TRBJ2-1, with D perhaps matching TRBD1 (6 bases). This CDR3 has 15 residues. CDR1 and CDR2 from the germline V gene are SEHNR and FQNEAQ (reference sequence). The germline V and J ends were trimmed by 11 bases and 4 bases, with 21 bases remaining between them. For the CDR3, the DNA is TGTGCCGGAGCTCTATACGGACAGACTTACAATGAGCAGTTCTTC. This encodes CAGALYGQTYNEQFF. Combining the CDR3 with reference TRBV7-9 and TRBJ2-1 gives the whole variable domain DTGVSQNPRHKITKRGQNVTFRCDPISEHNRLYWYRQTLGQGPEFLTYFQNEAQLEKSRLLSDRFSAERPKGSFSTLEIQRTEQGDSAMYLCAGALYGQTYNEQFFGPGTRLTVL.